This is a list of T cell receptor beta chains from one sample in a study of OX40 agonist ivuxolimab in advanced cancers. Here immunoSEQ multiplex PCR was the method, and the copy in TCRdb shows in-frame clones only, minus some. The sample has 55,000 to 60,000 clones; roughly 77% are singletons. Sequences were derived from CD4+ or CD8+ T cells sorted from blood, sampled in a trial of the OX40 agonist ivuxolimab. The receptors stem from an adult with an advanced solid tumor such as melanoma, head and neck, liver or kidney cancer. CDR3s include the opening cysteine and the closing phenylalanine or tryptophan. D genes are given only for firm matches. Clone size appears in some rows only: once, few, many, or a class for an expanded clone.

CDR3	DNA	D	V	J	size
CASSLTIGEQYF	TGCGCCAGCAGTCTGACTATCGGGGAGCAGTACTTC	.	TRBV10-2	TRBJ2-7	few
CASSLLLAGNDNEQFF	TGTGCCAGCAGTCTCTTACTAGCGGGGAATGACAATGAGCAGTTCTTC	TRBD2	TRBV27	TRBJ2-1	.
CASSLAGPYEKLFF	TGCGCCAGCAGCTTGGCGGGGCCTTATGAAAAACTGTTTTTT	.	TRBV5-1	TRBJ1-4	once
CASSARTVGNTEAFF	TGTGCCAGCAGTGCGAGGACAGTGGGGAACACTGAAGCTTTCTTT	.	TRBV6-1	TRBJ1-1	.
CASSGGTEYSNQPQHF	TGTGCCAGCAGTGGGGGGACAGAGTATAGCAATCAGCCCCAGCATTTT	TRBD1	TRBV2	TRBJ1-5	.
CASSVVDRGDEQFF	TGTGCCAGCAGCGTAGTAGACAGGGGTGATGAGCAGTTCTTC	TRBD1	TRBV9	TRBJ2-1	once
CASSVTGQGDYGYTF	TGTGCCAGCAGCGTGACTGGACAGGGGGACTATGGCTACACCTTC	TRBD1	TRBV9	TRBJ1-2	.
CASSYLSPGGNEQFF	TGTGCCAGCAGTTACCTCTCCCCCGGGGGGAATGAGCAGTTCTTC	TRBD2	TRBV6-5	TRBJ2-1	once
CASSPLDRKRIANVLTF	TGTGCCAGCAGTCCCCTGGACAGGAAAAGGATAGCCAACGTCCTGACTTTC	TRBD1	TRBV28	TRBJ2-6	.
CASSKDTRGRGNEQFF	TGTGCCAGCAGCAAAGATACGCGCGGGCGTGGCAATGAGCAGTTCTTC	.	TRBV21-1	TRBJ2-1	.
CASSLGSYNEQFF	TGTGCCAGCAGCTTAGGTAGTTACAATGAGCAGTTCTTC	.	TRBV7-3	TRBJ2-1	.
CASSLSQTTRETQYF	TGTGCCAGCAGTTTATCGCAGACCACCCGGGAGACCCAGTACTTC	.	TRBV27	TRBJ2-5	.
CASSLDFRTDTQYF	TGTGCCAGCAGCCTGGATTTCCGCACAGATACGCAGTATTTT	.	TRBV14	TRBJ2-3	.
CASSYSAGGDQPQHF	TGTGCCAGCAGTTACTCGGCGGGGGGCGATCAGCCCCAGCATTTT	.	TRBV6-5	TRBJ1-5	.
CASIPLMKTTGNTIYF	TGTGCCAGCATCCCTTTGATGAAGACGACTGGAAACACCATATATTTT	.	TRBV7-9	TRBJ1-3	.
CASSSAGNTEAFF	TGTGCCAGCAGCTCCGCAGGTAACACTGAAGCTTTCTTT	.	TRBV7-2	TRBJ1-1	few
CATSRDRGYEQYF	TGTGCCACCAGCAGGGACAGGGGCTACGAGCAGTACTTC	TRBD1	TRBV15	TRBJ2-7	.
CASSVTSGTILGETQYF	TGTGCCAGCAGCGTGACTAGCGGGACCATCCTGGGAGAGACCCAGTACTTC	TRBD2	TRBV7-6	TRBJ2-5	.